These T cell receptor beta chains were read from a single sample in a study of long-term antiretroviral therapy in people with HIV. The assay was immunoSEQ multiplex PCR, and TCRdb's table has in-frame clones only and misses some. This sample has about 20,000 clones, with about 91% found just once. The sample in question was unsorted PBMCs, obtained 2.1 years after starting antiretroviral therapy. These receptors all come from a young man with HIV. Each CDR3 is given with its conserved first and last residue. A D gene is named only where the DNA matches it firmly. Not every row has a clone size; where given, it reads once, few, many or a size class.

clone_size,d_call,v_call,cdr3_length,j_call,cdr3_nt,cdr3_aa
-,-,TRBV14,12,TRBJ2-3,TGTGCCAGCAGCCAAGAAGCCGATACGCAGTATTTT,CASSQEADTQYF
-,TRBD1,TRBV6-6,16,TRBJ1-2,TGTGCCAGCAGAACCGGACAGGGGGTAGCGAACTATGGCTACACCTTC,CASRTGQGVANYGYTF
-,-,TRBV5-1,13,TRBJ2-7,TGCGCCAGCAGCACTGGACAGATCTACGAGCAGTACTTC,CASSTGQIYEQYF
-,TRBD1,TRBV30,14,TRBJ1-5,TGTGCCTGGAGTGAGGGACAGCACCACCAACCCCAGCATTTT,CAWSEGQHHQPQHF
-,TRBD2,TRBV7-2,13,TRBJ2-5,TGTGCCAGCAGCCCCGAGCGGGAGTCGGTCCAGTACTTC,CASSPERESVQYF
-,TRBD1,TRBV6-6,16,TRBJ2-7,TGTGCCAGCAGTTACTCGGTGACAGGGGTCCGGGACGAGCAGTACTTC,CASSYSVTGVRDEQYF
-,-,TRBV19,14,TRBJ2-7,TGTGCCAGTAGTATTACGAGCCAGTCCTACGAGCAGTACTTC,CASSITSQSYEQYF
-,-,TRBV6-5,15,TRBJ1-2,TGTGCCAGCAGGAGAATCGGGGCCACTAACTATGGCTACACCTTC,CASRRIGATNYGYTF
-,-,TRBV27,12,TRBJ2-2,TGTGCCAGCAGTTGGACCCACGGGGAGCTGTTTTTT,CASSWTHGELFF
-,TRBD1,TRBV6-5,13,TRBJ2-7,TGTGTCAGCAGTTGGGGACAGGGGTACGAGCAGTACTTC,CVSSWGQGYEQYF
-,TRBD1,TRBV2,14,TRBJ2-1,TGTGCTGCCAGCAGGGGGCCCTCCTACAATGAGCAGTTCTTC,CAASRGPSYNEQFF
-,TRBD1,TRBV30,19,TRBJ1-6,TGTGCCTCCCCGGCGGTTCGACCTACCGGGACAGGGGTTAATTCACCCCTCCACTTT,CASPAVRPTGTGVNSPLHF
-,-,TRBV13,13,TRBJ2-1,TGTGCCAGCAGGGAAAAGAATTACAATGAGCAGTTCTTC,CASREKNYNEQFF
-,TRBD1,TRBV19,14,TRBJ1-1,TGTGCCAGTAGCCCCGGACAGGCGAACACTGAAGCTTTCTTT,CASSPGQANTEAFF
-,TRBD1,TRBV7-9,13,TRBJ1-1,TGTGCCAGCAGTGACAGGGTAGGGACTGAAGCTTTCTTT,CASSDRVGTEAFF
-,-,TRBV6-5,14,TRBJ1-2,TGTGCCTCACCAGGCAGGTGGGGCAACTATGGCTACACCTTC,CASPGRWGNYGYTF
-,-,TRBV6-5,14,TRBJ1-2,TGTGCCAGCAGTGAAGGCCGGGACCGCTATGGCTACACCTTC,CASSEGRDRYGYTF
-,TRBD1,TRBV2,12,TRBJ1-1,TGTGCCAGCGGGACAGGGTCCACTGAAGCTTTCTTT,CASGTGSTEAFF
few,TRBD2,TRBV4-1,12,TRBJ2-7,TGCGCCAGCAGCCATACTAGCGTTGAGCAGTACTTC,CASSHTSVEQYF
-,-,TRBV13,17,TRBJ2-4,TGTGCCAGCAGCTCCTCGGGTTCGTTCCCTGCCAAAAACATTCAGTACTTC,CASSSSGSFPAKNIQYF
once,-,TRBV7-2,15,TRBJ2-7,TGTGCCAGCAGCTCCCTTCCGGGACAAGGTGACGAGCAGTACTTC,CASSSLPGQGDEQYF
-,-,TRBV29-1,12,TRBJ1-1,TGCAGCGGCGGCGATTGGGAGGGTGAAGCTTTCTTT,CSGGDWEGEAFF
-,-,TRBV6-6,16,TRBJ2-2,TGTGCCAGCAGTTTCCCCGGGGCGGGGAACACCGGGGAGCTGTTTTTT,CASSFPGAGNTGELFF
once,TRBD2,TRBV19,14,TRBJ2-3,TGTGCCAGTAGCGCGGGGGGGCCCCCAGATACGCAGTATTTT,CASSAGGPPDTQYF
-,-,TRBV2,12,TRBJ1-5,TGTGCCAGCCGAGAACGCAATCAGCCCCAGCATTTT,CASRERNQPQHF
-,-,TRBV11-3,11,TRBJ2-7,TGTGCCAGCAGCTCGGGGAGCGAGCAGTACTTC,CASSSGSEQYF
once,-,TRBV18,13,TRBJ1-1,TGTGCCAGCTCACCATTCGGCTCGGATGAAGCTTTCTTT,CASSPFGSDEAFF
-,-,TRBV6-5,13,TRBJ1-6,TGTGCCAGCAGTTCGACCCCGGGGGTTGGCCTCCACTTT,CASSSTPGVGLHF
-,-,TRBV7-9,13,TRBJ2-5,TGTGCCAGCAGCCCCCCTGGGTGGGAGACCCAGTACTTC,CASSPPGWETQYF
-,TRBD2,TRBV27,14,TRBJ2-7,TGTGCCAGCAGTTTCAGCGGGGCGGGCTACGAGCAGTACTTC,CASSFSGAGYEQYF
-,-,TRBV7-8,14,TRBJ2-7,TGTGCCAGCAGCTACCTGGACGGCGGCTACGAGCAGTACTTC,CASSYLDGGYEQYF
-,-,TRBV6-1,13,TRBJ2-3,TGTGCCAGCGGCCGGATGGGGGCAGATACGCAGTATTTT,CASGRMGADTQYF
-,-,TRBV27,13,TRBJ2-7,TGTGCCAGCAGTCTCGTCGGGTCGGCAGAGCAGTACTTC,CASSLVGSAEQYF
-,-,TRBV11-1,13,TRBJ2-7,TGTGCCAGCAGCTGGACAGAAGACTACGAGCAGTACTTC,CASSWTEDYEQYF
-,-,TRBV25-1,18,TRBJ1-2,TGTGCCAGCAGTGAATATATTCGGTTGGGATCCAGGGGATATGGCTACACCTTC,CASSEYIRLGSRGYGYTF
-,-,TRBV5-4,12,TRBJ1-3,TGTGCCAGCAGCTTGGGGGGAAACACCATATATTTT,CASSLGGNTIYF
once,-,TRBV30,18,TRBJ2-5,TGTGCCTGGAGTAGGAGGTCGGCAACCCTTACTTTTGGGGAGACCCAGTACTTC,CAWSRRSATLTFGETQYF
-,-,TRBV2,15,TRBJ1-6,TGTGCCAGCAGTGAAAGTGATCTCAGTAATTCACCCCTCCACTTT,CASSESDLSNSPLHF